These 16 T cell receptor beta chains came from one sample sequenced in a study of T cell responses to AZD1222 COVID-19 vaccine. TCRdb's copy holds only in-frame clones and misses some; the assay was immunoSEQ multiplex PCR. The top ten hold 5.1% of the sample, which has around 110,000 clones, 75% to 90% seen once. The sequenced sample was peripheral blood, obtained on day 0 of AZD1222 vaccination. These receptors were obtained from an adult in good health.

This chain joins TRBV6-2 or TRBV6-3 and TRBJ1-2, with 8 nucleotides matching TRBD1. Trimming took 1 base from V and 7 from J; bases not matched to a gene: 11. Germline lookup yields CDR1 MNHEY and CDR2 SVGEGT. CDR3 length: 16 residues. The CDR3 DNA is TGTGCCAGCAGTTACTACGGGACAGGTGGAGGGTTTGGCTACACCTTC. Translation: CASSYYGTGGGFGYTF.

DNA of the CDR3: TGTGCCAGCAGCCAAGGTGTAAGGGGGCAGGGTTATGGCTACACCTTC. This encodes CASSQGVRGQGYGYTF. The chain recombines TRBV3-1 (or the pseudogene TRBV3-2) with TRBJ1-2, with 7 positions matching TRBD1. V shed 1 base and J 5 bases; nucleotides not matched to a gene: 10. The CDR3 length is 16 residues. Germline V lookup: CDR1 LGHDT, CDR2 YNNKEL (reference sequence).

In DNA form, the CDR3 reads TGTGCCAGCAGTAACACGGGACCTGGGAATGAGCAGTTCTTC. Translating gives CASSNTGPGNEQFF. This chain joins TRBV6-5 and TRBJ2-1; either TRBD1 or TRBD2 may supply D (5 bases each). With 5 bases removed from V and 7 bases from J, the gap between germline ends came to 15 bases. The CDR3 length is 14 residues. CDR1 and CDR2 (germline): MNHEY, SVGAGI.

CDR3 amino acids: CASSQVKNSPLHF. The CDR3 nucleotides read TGCGCCAGCAGCCAAGTAAAGAATTCACCCCTCCACTTT. J is TRBJ1-6 and V is TRBV4-1; unclear D gene. Trimming removed 1 base at V and 7 bases at J, with 5 bases between. Germline V lookup: CDR1 MGHRA, CDR2 YSYEKL. This CDR3 spans 13 amino acids.

This chain links TRBV28 with TRBJ1-4; 9 nucleotides match TRBD1. CDR1 and CDR2 from the germline V gene are MDHEN and SYDVKM. This CDR3 contains 14 residues. V shed 6 bases, J shed 7 bases, and the junction held 6 bases outside the gene matches. CDR3: CASRPGQGFEKLFF. DNA for the CDR3: TGTGCCAGCAGGCCGGGACAGGGTTTTGAAAAACTGTTTTTT.

The chain joins TRBV10-3 to TRBJ1-1; D gene uncertain. The V end lost 7 bases, the J end lost 4 bases, and 13 bases lay between the germline ends. CDR3 length: 13 residues. CDR1 and CDR2 from the germline V gene are ENHRY and SYGVKD. The CDR3 DNA reads TGTGCCATCAAGGGTATGGGCGGCACTGAAGCTTTCTTT. Translated: CAIKGMGGTEAFF.

CDR3 in amino acids: CASSVAGGSDTQYF. The CDR3 nucleotides are TGTGCCAGCAGCGTAGCCGGCGGGAGCGATACGCAGTATTTT. The genes are TRBV9 and TRBJ2-3, with TRBD2 matching over 7 bases. CDR3 size: 14 residues. Germline-derived CDR1 and CDR2 are SGDLS and YYNGEE. V was clipped by 0 bases and J by 6 bases; unmatched bases: 4.

V is TRBV11-2 and J is TRBJ2-7; 10 bases are a match to TRBD2. With V trimmed by 2 bases and J by 2 bases, 6 bases remained unmatched. The CDR3 has 16 residues. Per the germline V gene, CDR1 is SGHAT and CDR2 is FQNNGV. CDR3 sequence: CASSLKGTSVTYEQYF. The CDR3 bases are TGTGCCAGCAGCTTAAAGGGGACTAGCGTCACCTACGAGCAGTACTTC.

A few counts support this clone. The chain carries TRBV4-2 and TRBJ2-2; D unresolved. This CDR3 contains 16 residues. The V end lost 1 base, the J end lost 1 base, and 10 bases lay between the germline ends. The germline V gene has CDR1 LGHNA and CDR2 YNFKEQ. In DNA, the CDR3 is TGTGCCAGCAGCCAAGGGGCCAGGATGAACACCGGGGAGCTGTTTTTT. Translated, it gives CASSQGARMNTGELFF.

This chain joins TRBV19 and TRBJ1-6; D unclear. In germline, CDR1 is LNHDA, CDR2 SQIVND (reference sequence). There are 13 residues in the CDR3. V was clipped by 5 bases and J by 8 bases, with 10 bases between them. In nucleotides, the CDR3 is TGTGCCAGTAGTCCCGGGGAGGATTCACCCCTCCACTTT. It codes for CASSPGEDSPLHF.

The chain couples TRBV4-2 to TRBJ2-2; 10 bases agree with TRBD2. This CDR3 contains 18 residues. Germline V lookup: CDR1 LGHNA, CDR2 YNFKEQ. After removal of 1 base from V and 1 base from J, the junction contained 6 bases not matched to a gene. The CDR3 protein is CASSQGHSGRMNTGELFF. The CDR3 DNA sequence: TGTGCCAGCAGCCAAGGACATAGCGGGAGGATGAACACCGGGGAGCTGTTTTTT.

The chain links TRBV5-1 to TRBJ2-2; D unclear. Germline-derived CDR1 and CDR2 are SGHRS and YFSETQ. This CDR3 spans 15 amino acids. The V gene lost 4 bases and the J gene lost 1 base, with 11 bases spanning the gap. In DNA form, the CDR3 reads TGCGCCAGCAGCGGGCCACAGATGAACACCGGGGAGCTGTTTTTT. Translated, it gives CASSGPQMNTGELFF. Variable domain in full (rest from reference TRBV5-1 and TRBJ2-2): KAGVTQTPRYLIKTRGQQVTLSCSPISGHRSVSWYQQTPGQGLQFLFEYFSETQRNKGNFPGRFSGRQFSNSRSEMNVSTLELGDSALYLCASSGPQMNTGELFFGEGSRLTVL.

The rearrangement joins TRBV2 to TRBJ2-7; D perhaps matches TRBD1 (5 bases). V lost 2 bases and J 0 bases, leaving 8 bases between the germline ends. This CDR3 comprises 14 residues. Germline CDR1 and CDR2: SNHLY and FYNNEI. CDR3 in amino acids: CASSERQSSYEQYF. The CDR3 nucleotides read TGTGCCAGCAGTGAACGACAGAGCTCCTACGAGCAGTACTTC.

This sequence joins TRBV6-2 or TRBV6-3 and TRBJ1-5; TRBD1 is a possible D gene (6 bases). CDR1 MNHEY and CDR2 SVGEGT come from the germline V gene. The ends were cut back, 6 bases at V and 4 bases at J, with 13 bases in the middle. The length of the CDR3 is 14 residues. CDR3 in DNA: TGTGCCAGCAGCCGTGGACAGAGAAATCAGCCCCAGCATTTT. Translation: CASSRGQRNQPQHF.

This chain's CDR3 is CASTGTSNTQYF. The CDR3 nucleotides read TGTGCCAGCACCGGGACCTCGAATACGCAGTATTTT. The genes are TRBV3-1 (or the pseudogene TRBV3-2) and TRBJ2-3; D could derive from TRBD1 or TRBD2 (5 bases each). CDR1 LGHDT and CDR2 YNNKEL come from the germline V gene (reference sequence). V dropped 7 bases and J dropped 7 bases, with 12 bases sitting between them. This CDR3 is built from 12 residues.

This clone has only a few counts. The rearrangement uses TRBV18 and TRBJ2-7; D might be TRBD2 (6 bases). The CDR3 length is 15 residues. Germline loops: CDR1 KGHSH, CDR2 LQKENI. Trimming left V 2 bases short and J 2 bases short, with 13 bases between. CDR3 sequence: CASSPASTGAYEQYF. In DNA form, the CDR3 reads TGTGCCAGCTCACCAGCCAGTACGGGGGCCTACGAGCAGTACTTC.